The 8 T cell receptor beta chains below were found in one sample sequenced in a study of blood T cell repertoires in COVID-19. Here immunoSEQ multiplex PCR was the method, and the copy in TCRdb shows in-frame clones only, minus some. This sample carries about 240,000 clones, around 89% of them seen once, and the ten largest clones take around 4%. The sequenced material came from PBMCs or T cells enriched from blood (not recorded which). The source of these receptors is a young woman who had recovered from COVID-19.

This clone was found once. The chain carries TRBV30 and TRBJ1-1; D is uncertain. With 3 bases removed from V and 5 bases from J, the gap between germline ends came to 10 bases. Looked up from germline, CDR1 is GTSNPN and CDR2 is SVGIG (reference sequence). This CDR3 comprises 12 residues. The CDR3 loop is CAWRREMTEAFF. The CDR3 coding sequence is TGTGCCTGGAGACGCGAAATGACTGAAGCTTTCTTT.

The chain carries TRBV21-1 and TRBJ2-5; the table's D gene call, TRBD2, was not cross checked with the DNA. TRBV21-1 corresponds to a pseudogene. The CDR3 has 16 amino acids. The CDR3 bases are TGTGCCAGCAGCAAAGATGTGACTAGGATCGGAGAGACCCAGTACTTC. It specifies CASSKDVTRIGETQYF.

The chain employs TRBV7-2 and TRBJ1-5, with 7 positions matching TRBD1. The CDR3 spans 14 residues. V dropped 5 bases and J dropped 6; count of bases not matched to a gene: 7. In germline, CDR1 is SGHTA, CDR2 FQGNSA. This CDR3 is CASSPMTGSQPQHF. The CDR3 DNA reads TGTGCCAGCAGCCCAATGACAGGGTCTCAGCCCCAGCATTTT.

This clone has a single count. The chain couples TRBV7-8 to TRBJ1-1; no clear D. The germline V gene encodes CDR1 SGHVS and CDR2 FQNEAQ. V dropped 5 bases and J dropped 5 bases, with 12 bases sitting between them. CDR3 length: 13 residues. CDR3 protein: CASSRSGITEAFF. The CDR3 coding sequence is TGTGCCAGCAGCCGTAGTGGTATAACTGAAGCTTTCTTT.

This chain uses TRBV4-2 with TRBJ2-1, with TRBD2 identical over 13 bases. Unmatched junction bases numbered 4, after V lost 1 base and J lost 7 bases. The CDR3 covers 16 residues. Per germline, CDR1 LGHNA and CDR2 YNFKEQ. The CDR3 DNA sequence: TGTGCCAGCAGCCAAGTAACTAGCGGGAGGGCTAATGAGCAGTTCTTC. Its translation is CASSQVTSGRANEQFF.

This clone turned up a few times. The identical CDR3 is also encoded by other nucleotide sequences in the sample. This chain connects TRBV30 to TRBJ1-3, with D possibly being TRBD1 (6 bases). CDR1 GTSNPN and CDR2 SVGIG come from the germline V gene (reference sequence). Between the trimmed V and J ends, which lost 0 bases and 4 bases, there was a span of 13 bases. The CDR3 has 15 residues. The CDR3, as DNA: TGTGCCTGGAGTGTTGGCGGGGGCCGCGGAAACACCATATATTTT. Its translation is CAWSVGGGRGNTIYF.

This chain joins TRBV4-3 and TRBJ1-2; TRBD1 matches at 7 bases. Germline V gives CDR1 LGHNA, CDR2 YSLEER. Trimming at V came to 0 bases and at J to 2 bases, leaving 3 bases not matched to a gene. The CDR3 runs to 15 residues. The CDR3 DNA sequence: TGCGCCAGCAGCCAAGAGTCAGGGGGGAACTATGGCTACACCTTC. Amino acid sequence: CASSQESGGNYGYTF.

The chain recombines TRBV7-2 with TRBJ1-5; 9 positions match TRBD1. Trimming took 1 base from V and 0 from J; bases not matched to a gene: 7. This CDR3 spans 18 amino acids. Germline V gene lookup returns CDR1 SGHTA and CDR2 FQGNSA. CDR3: CASSLGGTGSYSNQPQHF. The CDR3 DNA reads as TGTGCCAGCAGCTTAGGGGGGACAGGGTCCTATAGCAATCAGCCCCAGCATTTT.